Presented here are 17 T cell receptor beta chains from one specimen sequenced in a study of beta chain features in type 1 diabetes (dated by TCRdb to between 2017 and 2018). These TCRs are of unknown antigen specificity. The library relied on the immunoSEQ multiplex PCR assay. The High Capacity cDNA Reverse Transcription Kit was used to reverse transcribe all of the isolated RNA, meaning that expressed TCRB transcripts were what got sequenced. TCRdb took over this immuneACCESS table, retaining in-frame rearrangements with V and J assigned. Such tables are incomplete; in checked studies, under half of the missing clones stem from an unresolved V gene, and the remainder is unexplained. The sample records about 400,000 clones, 10% to 15% of which are singletons. The ten largest clones capture approximately 0.01% of the sample. Study-wide conclusions, independent of this receptor: In all four CD4+ subsets, TCRB CDR3 length was moderately but significantly shorter in type 1 diabetes patients.

The sample consisted of naive CD4+ T cells from blood. Explained via the paper, the cell subset or site label denotes: true naive CD4+ T cells. The source is a young woman with type 1 diabetes.

The table lists this clone with a few counts. This chain connects TRBV6-5 to TRBJ2-1; D is perhaps TRBD2 (7 bases). CDR1 is MNHEY and CDR2 is SVGAGI in the germline V gene. Trimming shortened V by 9 bases and J by 6 bases, and 18 bases separated the two germline ends. The CDR3 has 14 amino acids. The CDR3 DNA follows: TGTGCCAGAGGGGGGGACAACCGAGGCAATGAGCAGTTCTTC. Its translation: CARGGDNRGNEQFF.

The chain has TRBV4-1 and TRBJ1-3; the match to TRBD1 covers 7 bases. After removal of 5 bases from V and 1 base from J, the junction contained 8 bases not matched to a gene. From germline, CDR1 is MGHRA and CDR2 YSYEKL. This CDR3 region has 16 residues. CDR3 nucleotide sequence: TGCGCCAGCAGCGACTGGGGACAGACTTCTGGAAACACCATATATTTT. Protein product: CASSDWGQTSGNTIYF.

This clone came up a few times. The chain links TRBV15 to TRBJ1-4, with a weak D call TRBD1 (5 bases). Germline V gives CDR1 LNHNV, CDR2 YYDKDF (reference sequence). The CDR3 is made up of 15 amino acids. Trimming took 4 bases from V and 13 from J, leaving 22 bases between them. The CDR3 coding sequence is TGTGCCACCAGCATGGGAGGACGGACACGCATAACACTGTTTTTT. This encodes CATSMGGRTRITLFF.

V usage is TRBV7-9 and J usage is TRBJ2-4, with TRBD1 identical over 7 bases. Germline V gene data show CDR1 as SEHNR and CDR2 as FQNEAQ (reference sequence). Trimming at V came to 5 bases and at J to 1 base, leaving 11 bases not matched to a gene. CDR3 length equals 17 residues. The chain's CDR3 is CASSTKGVTGAKNIQYF. CDR3 bases: TGTGCCAGCAGCACCAAGGGGGTGACAGGGGCCAAAAACATTCAGTACTTC.

This clone was detected only a few times. The rearrangement links TRBV5-1 to TRBJ2-1, with 14 bases that match TRBD2. The J segment lost 5 bases and the V segment lost 2 bases, leaving 3 bases of the junction unmatched. Germline loops: CDR1 SGHRS, CDR2 YFSETQ. The CDR3 runs to 16 residues. This CDR3 is CASSLRLAGGHNEQFF. The CDR3 region has the DNA TGCGCCAGCAGCTTACGACTAGCGGGGGGGCACAATGAGCAGTTCTTC.

This chain connects TRBV19 to TRBJ1-2, with 8 bases identical to TRBD1. Looked up from germline, CDR1 is LNHDA and CDR2 is SQIVND (reference sequence). Germline trimming cut 7 bases from V and 8 bases from J; bases unmatched to any gene: 18. The CDR3 has 16 residues. The CDR3 bases are TGTGCCAGTACTCAAAGCCGTGGACAGGGAGGTGAAGGCTACACCTTC. Translating it yields CASTQSRGQGGEGYTF.

The J gene is TRBJ1-5, the V gene TRBV7-3, with 7 bases identical to TRBD1. Germline values: CDR1 SGHTA, CDR2 FQGTGA. The ends lost 5 bases at V and 4 bases at J; junction bases unmatched: 2. This CDR3 is 13 amino acids long. CDR3 residues: CASSRDRNQPQHF. The CDR3 DNA follows: TGTGCCAGCAGCAGGGACAGAAATCAGCCCCAGCATTTT.

This clone was seen only a few times. The V gene is TRBV7-9, the J gene TRBJ1-5, with 8 bases fitting TRBD1. Germline loops: CDR1 SEHNR, CDR2 FQNEAQ (reference sequence). The CDR3 spans 16 residues. J gave up 4 bases and V 5 bases, and 10 bases lay outside the gene matches. This chain's CDR3 is CASSQTTGVRNQPQHF. The CDR3 bases are TGTGCCAGCAGCCAGACGACAGGGGTACGGAATCAGCCCCAGCATTTT.

DNA of the CDR3: TGTGCCAGCAGCTTAGTCTTTTCCCAGTTCTTC. Encoded protein: CASSLVFSQFF. The J gene is TRBJ2-1, the V gene TRBV7-9, with unresolved D. V was pared by 1 base and J by 13 bases, with 8 bases between. Per germline, CDR1 SEHNR and CDR2 FQNEAQ (reference sequence). The CDR3 is 11 amino acids.

In this sample, this clone turned up a few times. This chain links TRBV30 with TRBJ1-2, with TRBD1 as a possible D gene (6 bases). V lost 5 bases and J 3 bases, leaving 13 bases between the germline ends. CDR1 and CDR2 from the germline V gene are GTSNPN and SVGIG (reference sequence). The CDR3 is 13 amino acids. The CDR3 coding sequence is TGTGCCTGGTCGGGGGGCGCATACTATGGCTACACCTTC. As protein: CAWSGGAYYGYTF.

This clone was found a few times. V and J are TRBV28 and TRBJ1-4; 9 bases are a match to TRBD1. V shed 6 bases, J shed 7 bases, and the junction held 0 bases outside the gene matches. Germline lookup yields CDR1 MDHEN and CDR2 SYDVKM. This CDR3 contains 12 residues. The DNA of the CDR3 is TGTGCCAGCAGACAGGGGGCTGAAAAACTGTTTTTT. Translating gives CASRQGAEKLFF.

This chain joins TRBV30 and TRBJ2-1; 7 bases fit TRBD2. The CDR3 spans 14 residues. Germline V gives CDR1 GTSNPN, CDR2 SVGIG (reference sequence). With V trimmed by 8 bases and J by 5 bases, 12 bases remained unmatched. CDR3 protein: CALRRREFDNEQFF. DNA of the CDR3: TGTGCCCTACGGAGGCGGGAGTTCGACAATGAGCAGTTCTTC.

V usage is TRBV18 and J usage is TRBJ2-1; 10 nucleotides match TRBD2. The CDR3 consists of 13 residues. Unmatched junction bases numbered 7, after V lost 7 bases and J lost 10 bases. Per germline, CDR1 KGHSH and CDR2 LQKENI. CDR3 sequence: CASLAGGRGEQFF. The CDR3 DNA reads as TGTGCCAGCTTAGCGGGGGGCCGGGGAGAGCAGTTCTTC.

This clone was observed a few times. The CDR3 region is CASSQELQGRENGYTF. The CDR3, as DNA: TGCGCCAGCAGCCAAGAACTACAGGGCCGTGAGAATGGCTACACCTTC. This sequence joins TRBV4-3 and TRBJ1-2; tentatively, D is TRBD1 (6 bases). CDR3 length equals 16 residues. Germline loops: CDR1 LGHNA, CDR2 YSLEER. V was clipped by 0 bases and J by 6 bases, with 17 bases between them.

The CDR3 loop is CASSPGGEGYGYTF. CDR3 nucleotide sequence: TGTGCCAGCAGCCCTGGGGGGGAGGGCTATGGCTACACCTTC. The chain employs TRBV5-4 and TRBJ1-2, with D tentatively TRBD1 (5 bases). The ends were cut back, 4 bases at V and 4 bases at J, with 14 bases in the middle. The CDR3 has 14 residues. Germline V gene lookup returns CDR1 SGHNT and CDR2 YYREEE (reference sequence).

This chain uses TRBV7-2 with TRBJ2-1; 9 nucleotides align to TRBD2. With 5 bases clipped from V and 9 bases from J, the junction kept 17 bases outside the gene matches. The CDR3 extends over 17 amino acids. Germline V lookup: CDR1 SGHTA, CDR2 FQGNSA. The CDR3 region is CASSPRGSGSLSGEQFF. CDR3 sequence (DNA): TGTGCCAGCAGCCCCCGGGGTAGCGGGAGCCTCTCGGGTGAGCAGTTCTTC.

In this sample, this clone turned up a few times. The gene calls are TRBV4-1 and TRBJ2-2; no clear D gene. The CDR3 spans 13 residues. The ends were cut back, 6 bases at V and 6 bases at J, with 11 bases in the middle. Germline V CDR1 and CDR2: MGHRA, YSYEKL. This CDR3 reads CASRSDMAGELFF. The CDR3, as DNA: TGCGCCAGCAGGTCTGACATGGCCGGGGAGCTGTTTTTT.